This T cell receptor beta chain stems from a study of PD-L1 blockade in urothelial cancer. Time point indicated: peripheral blood 6 weeks after treatment start. Pretreatment and on-treatment samples were taken, numbering 1 to 8 per patient. This table comes from immunoSEQ multiplex PCR, and its TCRdb copy is limited to in-frame clones, with some not included. The data contain about 120,000 clones, around 88% of them singletons. Trimming pared 2 bases from V and 10 bases from J, leaving 12 bases between. The germline gives CDR1 SNHLY, CDR2 FYNNEI. The CDR3 covers 14 residues. This material consisted of PBMCs, taken around atezolizumab (anti-PD-L1) treatment. This clonotype was obtained from a man aged 60 to 75 with urothelial cancer. The V and J genes are TRBV2 and TRBJ1-6, with a possible D match to TRBD1 (5 bases). CDR3: CASSERGFNSPLHF. DNA of the CDR3: TGTGCCAGCAGTGAAAGGGGATTCAACTCACCCCTCCACTTT.